The rows below give T cell receptor beta chains drawn from one sample of a study of cytomegalovirus exposure and HLA in healthy donors. Here immunoSEQ multiplex PCR was the method, and the copy in TCRdb shows in-frame clones only, minus some. The table shows 160,000 or so clones, with about 65% occurring only once. Sequencing used PBMCs. These receptor sequences come from a woman in her twenties or thirties in good health and CMV-seronegative. Each CDR3 is given with its conserved first and last residue. Fields, in order: J gene, clone size, V gene, D gene, CDR3 protein, CDR3 DNA. The D gene is left open where the match is weak. Some rows have no size entry. The others give once, few or many, or a class for an expanded clone.

>TRBJ2-6|NA|TRBV2|NA
CASEAGYSWANVLTF
TGTGCCAGTGAGGCGGGATACTCTTGGGCCAACGTCCTGACTTTC
>TRBJ1-3|few|TRBV6-6|TRBD1
CASKQGAAGNTIYF
TGTGCCAGCAAACAGGGGGCCGCTGGAAACACCATATATTTT
>TRBJ1-5|NA|TRBV6-5|NA
CASRGPGQRQPQHF
TGTGCCAGCAGAGGACCCGGACAGAGACAGCCCCAGCATTTT
>TRBJ2-3|NA|TRBV10-3|TRBD2
CAISAFAGGDDTQYF
TGTGCCATCAGTGCCTTCGCGGGGGGGGATGATACGCAGTATTTT
>TRBJ2-2|NA|TRBV7-8|TRBD2
CASRPTSGRSTGELFF
TGTGCCAGCAGACCTACTAGCGGGAGGTCGACCGGGGAGCTGTTTTTT
>TRBJ2-7|NA|TRBV7-8|NA
CASSLAGVRDEQYF
TGTGCCAGCAGCTTAGCAGGGGTCCGGGACGAGCAGTACTTC
>TRBJ1-5|NA|TRBV7-6|NA
CASSLNGGDQPQHF
TGTGCCAGCAGCTTAAATGGAGGTGATCAGCCCCAGCATTTT
>TRBJ2-7|NA|TRBV11-2|NA
CASSSGAEQYF
TGTGCCAGCAGCAGTGGGGCCGAGCAGTACTTC
>TRBJ2-1|NA|TRBV6-5|TRBD2
CASRATSGYNEQFF
TGTGCCAGCAGGGCGACTAGCGGATACAATGAGCAGTTCTTC
>TRBJ2-3|NA|TRBV27|NA
CASSFGGRTDTQYF
TGTGCCAGCAGTTTCGGGGGGCGTACAGATACGCAGTATTTT
>TRBJ1-1|once|TRBV2|NA
CASSEQGRNTEAFF
TGTGCCAGCAGTGAACAGGGAAGAAACACTGAAGCTTTCTTT
>TRBJ1-2|NA|TRBV19|TRBD1
CASSIRDREGYTF
TGTGCCAGTAGTATCCGGGACAGGGAAGGCTACACCTTC
>TRBJ2-1|once|TRBV19|NA
CASSIDRGINEQFF
TGTGCCAGTAGTATAGATCGCGGGATCAATGAGCAGTTCTTC
>TRBJ1-2|NA|TRBV29-1|TRBD1
CSVDRQGTYGYTF
TGCAGCGTTGACCGACAGGGTACTTATGGCTACACCTTC
>TRBJ2-7|NA|TRBV19|TRBD1
CASSPGTAYEQYF
TGTGCCAGTAGTCCCGGGACAGCCTACGAGCAGTACTTC
>TRBJ2-7|NA|TRBV2|TRBD1
CASSDRTGQPREQYF
TGTGCCAGCAGTGACCGGACAGGTCAGCCCAGGGAGCAGTACTTC
>TRBJ2-7|NA|TRBV4-1|NA
CASSQDEGRDEQYF
TGCGCCAGCAGCCAAGATGAGGGTAGGGACGAGCAGTACTTC
>TRBJ1-3|NA|TRBV7-2|TRBD1
CASARQQGASGNTIYF
TGTGCCAGCGCCCGACAACAGGGGGCTTCTGGAAACACCATATATTTT
>TRBJ2-2|NA|TRBV7-9|NA
CASIPRLNTGELFF
TGTGCCAGCATCCCGAGGCTAAACACCGGGGAGCTGTTTTTT
>TRBJ2-5|NA|TRBV18|TRBD1
CASSQQGEETQYF
TGTGCCAGCTCACAACAGGGGGAAGAGACCCAGTACTTC
>TRBJ1-1|once|TRBV5-1|NA
CASSLTVGEIRRAFF
TGCGCCAGCAGCCTCACTGTCGGGGAGATACGGCGGGCTTTCTTT
>TRBJ1-2|once|TRBV9|NA
CASSVGTAAGYTF
TGTGCCAGCAGCGTAGGGACAGCTGCTGGCTACACCTTC
>TRBJ2-1|NA|TRBV11-1|NA
CASSLSREQFF
TGTGCCAGCAGCTTAAGTCGGGAGCAGTTCTTC
>TRBJ1-1|NA|TRBV7-3|NA
CASSLMADTEAFF
TGTGCCAGCAGCTTAATGGCTGACACTGAAGCTTTCTTT
>TRBJ2-3|few|TRBV4-2|TRBD1
CASSHGRDRSTDTQYF
TGTGCCAGCAGCCACGGCCGGGACAGGAGCACAGATACGCAGTATTTT
>TRBJ2-1|few|TRBV10-3|TRBD2
CAISFSTSGSLNEQFF
TGTGCCATCAGTTTCTCGACTAGCGGGAGTTTGAATGAGCAGTTCTTC
>TRBJ2-1|NA|TRBV14|TRBD2
CASSEGIGGREWNEQFF
TGTGCCAGCAGCGAAGGAATCGGCGGGAGAGAGTGGAATGAGCAGTTCTTC
>TRBJ2-5|NA|TRBV2|NA
CASSDKPPWAQETQYF
TGTGCCAGCAGTGATAAACCCCCCTGGGCTCAAGAGACCCAGTACTTC
>TRBJ1-3|NA|TRBV27|TRBD1
CASRPGTVPFFSGNTIYF
TGTGCCAGCAGGCCCGGGACAGTCCCTTTTTTCTCTGGAAACACCATATATTTT
>TRBJ2-3|few|TRBV7-2|NA
CASSLVGRDTDTQYF
TGTGCCAGCAGCTTAGTCGGCAGGGATACAGATACGCAGTATTTT
>TRBJ2-7|NA|TRBV5-1|NA
CASSLDLGGSYEQYF
TGCGCCAGCAGCTTGGACCTCGGCGGCTCCTACGAGCAGTACTTC
>TRBJ1-2|NA|TRBV6-6|NA
CASTEGNGYTF
TGTGCCAGCACGGAGGGGAATGGCTACACCTTC
>TRBJ2-5|NA|TRBV13|TRBD2
CASSLGPLAGQETQYF
TGTGCCAGCAGCTTGGGTCCACTAGCGGGCCAAGAGACCCAGTACTTC
>TRBJ2-7|few|TRBV5-1|TRBD2
CASSILAGSSYEQYF
TGCGCCAGCAGCATCCTAGCGGGAAGCTCCTACGAGCAGTACTTC
>TRBJ1-5|NA|TRBV19|NA
CASSKEISNQPQHF
TGTGCCAGTAGTAAGGAGATTAGCAATCAGCCCCAGCATTTT
>TRBJ1-3|once|TRBV27|TRBD1
CASSLRGRGNTIYF
TGTGCCAGCAGTCTCAGGGGGCGCGGAAACACCATATATTTT